This TCR beta chain appears in the sequencing data of a study of T cell responses to AZD1222 COVID-19 vaccine. General observations from the study: There were vaccine-associated CD4 TCRs across spike, dominant at 160-218 and 743-854. Donors skewed white British and female; clonal diversity was possibly underestimated. Receipt of two AZD1222 doses was followed by a rise in Spike-specific TCR breadth and depth.

The data were produced by immunoSEQ multiplex PCR, yet TCRdb's version contains in-frame clones alone and is incomplete. The repertoire holds about 92,000 clones, with roughly 88% as singletons. This clone was seen just once. What it recognizes is unknown. CDR1 is SGHAT, CDR2 FQNNGV, per germline. The V end lost 4 bases, the J end lost 8 bases, and 9 bases lay between the germline ends. There are 11 residues in the CDR3. This clonotype was sampled from an adult in good health. Material: peripheral blood, obtained on day 0 of AZD1222 vaccination. The gene calls are TRBV11-2 and TRBJ2-7; D not resolved. The CDR3 loop is CASSSRGQQYF. For the CDR3, the DNA is TGTGCCAGCAGCTCCAGAGGCCAGCAGTACTTC.